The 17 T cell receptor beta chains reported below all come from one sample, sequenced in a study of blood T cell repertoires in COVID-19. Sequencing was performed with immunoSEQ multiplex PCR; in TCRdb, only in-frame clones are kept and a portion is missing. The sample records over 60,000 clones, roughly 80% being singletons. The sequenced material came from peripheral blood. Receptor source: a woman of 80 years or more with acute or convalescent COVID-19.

The CDR3 DNA reads TGTGCCTGGAGTGTACTAGCGGGATATTCAGATACGCAGTATTTT. It codes for CAWSVLAGYSDTQYF. V and J are TRBV30 and TRBJ2-3; 10 bases line up with TRBD2. J gave up 4 bases and V 0 bases, and 4 bases lay outside the gene matches. Germline values: CDR1 GTSNPN, CDR2 SVGIG (reference sequence). This CDR3 region has 15 residues. The full variable domain, its missing parts supplied by reference TRBV30 and TRBJ2-3, is SQTIHQWPATLVQPVGSPLSLECTVEGTSNPNLYWYRQAAGRGLQLLFYSVGIGQISSEVPQNLSASRPQDRQFILSSKKLLLSDSGFYLCAWSVLAGYSDTQYFGPGTRLTVL.

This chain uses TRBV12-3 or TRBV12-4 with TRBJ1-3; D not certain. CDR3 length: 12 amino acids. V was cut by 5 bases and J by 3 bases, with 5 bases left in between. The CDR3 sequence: CASSLFGNTIYF. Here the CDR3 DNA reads TGTGCCAGCAGTCTCTTTGGAAACACCATATATTTT.

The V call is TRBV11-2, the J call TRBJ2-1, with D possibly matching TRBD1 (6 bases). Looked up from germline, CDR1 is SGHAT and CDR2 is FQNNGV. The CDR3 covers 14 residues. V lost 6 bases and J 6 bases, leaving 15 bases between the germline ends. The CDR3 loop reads CASRRTEGSNEQFF. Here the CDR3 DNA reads TGTGCCAGCAGACGGACAGAGGGTAGCAATGAGCAGTTCTTC. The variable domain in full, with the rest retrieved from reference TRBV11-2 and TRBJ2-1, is EAGVAQSPRYKIIEKRQSVAFWCNPISGHATLYWYQQILGQGPKLLIQFQNNGVVDDSQLPKDRFSAERLKGVDSTLKIQPAKLEDSAVYLCASRRTEGSNEQFFGPGTRLTVL.

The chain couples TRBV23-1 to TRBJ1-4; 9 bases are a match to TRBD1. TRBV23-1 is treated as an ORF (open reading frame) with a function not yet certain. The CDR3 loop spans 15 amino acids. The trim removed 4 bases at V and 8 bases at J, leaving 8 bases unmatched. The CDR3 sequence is CASSRPGQGQEKLFF. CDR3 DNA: TGCGCCAGCAGTCGACCGGGACAGGGTCAAGAAAAACTGTTTTTT.

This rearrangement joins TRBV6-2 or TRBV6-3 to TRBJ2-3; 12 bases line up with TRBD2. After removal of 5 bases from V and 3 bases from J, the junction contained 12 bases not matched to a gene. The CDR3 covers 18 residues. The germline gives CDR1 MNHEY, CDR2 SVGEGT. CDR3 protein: CASSPGVRLAGVTDTQYF. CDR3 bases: TGTGCCAGCAGTCCCGGAGTGAGACTAGCGGGAGTTACAGATACGCAGTATTTT.

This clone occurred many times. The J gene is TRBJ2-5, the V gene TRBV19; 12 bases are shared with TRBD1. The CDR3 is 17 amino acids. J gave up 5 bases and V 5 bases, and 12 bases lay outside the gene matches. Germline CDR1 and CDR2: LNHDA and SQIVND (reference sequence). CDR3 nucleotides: TGTGCCAGTAGTCCCTCTGCCGGGACAGGGGGCTGGGAGACCCAGTACTTC. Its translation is CASSPSAGTGGWETQYF.

This CDR3 reads CASSSNGGTVGEQYF. The CDR3 region has the DNA TGTGCCAGCAGTAGTAATGGCGGGACAGTTGGCGAGCAGTACTTC. The genes are TRBV28 and TRBJ2-7; D might be TRBD1 (7 bases). The germline V gene has CDR1 MDHEN and CDR2 SYDVKM. The V end lost 5 bases, the J end lost 6 bases, and 20 bases lay between the germline ends. The CDR3 spans 15 residues.

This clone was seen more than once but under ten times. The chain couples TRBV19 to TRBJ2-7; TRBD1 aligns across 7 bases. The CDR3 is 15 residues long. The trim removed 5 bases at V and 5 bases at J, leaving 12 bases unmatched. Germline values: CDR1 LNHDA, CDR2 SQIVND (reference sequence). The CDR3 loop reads CASSLAGTADHEQYF. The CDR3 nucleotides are TGTGCCAGTAGTCTCGCCGGGACAGCCGACCACGAGCAGTACTTC.

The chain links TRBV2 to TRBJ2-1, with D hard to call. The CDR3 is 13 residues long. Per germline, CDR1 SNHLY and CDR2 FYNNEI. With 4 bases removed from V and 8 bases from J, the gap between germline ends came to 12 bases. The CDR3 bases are TGTGCCAGCAGTGCCGTCGGGTTTGATGAGCAGTTCTTC. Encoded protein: CASSAVGFDEQFF.

The chain's CDR3 is CASSYTKGGQPQHF. The CDR3 nucleotides are TGTGCCAGCAGTTACACCAAAGGGGGTCAGCCCCAGCATTTT. The rearrangement uses TRBV6-2 or TRBV6-3 and TRBJ1-5, with a tentative D call TRBD1 (6 bases). Between the trimmed V and J ends, which lost 2 bases and 6 bases, there was a span of 11 bases. The CDR3 spans 14 residues. Looked up from germline, CDR1 is MNHEY and CDR2 is SVGEGT.

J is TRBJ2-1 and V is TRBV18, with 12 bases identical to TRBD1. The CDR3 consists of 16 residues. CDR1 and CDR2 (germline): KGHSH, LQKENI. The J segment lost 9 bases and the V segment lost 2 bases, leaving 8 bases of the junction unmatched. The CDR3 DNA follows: TGTGCCAGCTCACCAGATACGGGACAGGGGGCAAGTGAGCAGTTCTTC. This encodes CASSPDTGQGASEQFF.

The CDR3 nucleotides are TGTGCCAGCAGTGACCCACGAACTTTCCGCTACGAGCAGTACTTC. It encodes CASSDPRTFRYEQYF. The chain couples TRBV6-1 to TRBJ2-7, with D hard to call. The V gene's germline CDR1 is MNHNS and CDR2 SASEGT. Trimming pared 3 bases from V and 3 bases from J, leaving 15 bases between. CDR3 length: 15 amino acids.

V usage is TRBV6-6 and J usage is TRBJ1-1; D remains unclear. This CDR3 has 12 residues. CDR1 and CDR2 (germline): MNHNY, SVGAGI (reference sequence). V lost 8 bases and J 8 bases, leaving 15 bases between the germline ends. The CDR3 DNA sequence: TGTGCCAGCTTTCGATCCCCTGCGGAAGCTTTCTTT. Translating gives CASFRSPAEAFF.

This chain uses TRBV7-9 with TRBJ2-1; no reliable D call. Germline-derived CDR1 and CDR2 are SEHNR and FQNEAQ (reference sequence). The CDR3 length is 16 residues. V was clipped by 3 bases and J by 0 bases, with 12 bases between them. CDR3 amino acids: CASSFHSLSSYNEQFF. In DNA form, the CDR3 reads TGTGCCAGCAGCTTTCACTCTCTGAGCTCCTACAATGAGCAGTTCTTC.

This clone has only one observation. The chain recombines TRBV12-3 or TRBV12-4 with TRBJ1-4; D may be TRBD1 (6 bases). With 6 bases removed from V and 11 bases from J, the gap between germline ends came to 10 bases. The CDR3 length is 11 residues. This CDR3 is CASRSRGKLFF. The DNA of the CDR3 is TGTGCCAGCAGAAGTAGGGGGAAACTGTTTTTT.

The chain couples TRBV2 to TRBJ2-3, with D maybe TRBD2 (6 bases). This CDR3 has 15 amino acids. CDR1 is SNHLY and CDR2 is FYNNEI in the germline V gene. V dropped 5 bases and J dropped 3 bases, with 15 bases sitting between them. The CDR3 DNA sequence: TGTGCCAGCAGTAGTACGGGAGTAGGAACAGATACGCAGTATTTT. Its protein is CASSSTGVGTDTQYF. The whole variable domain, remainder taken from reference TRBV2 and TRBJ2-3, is EPEVTQTPSHQVTQMGQEVILRCVPISNHLYFYWYRQILGQKVEFLVSFYNNEISEKSEIFDDQFSVERPDGSNFTLKIRSTKLEDSAMYFCASSSTGVGTDTQYFGPGTRLTVL.

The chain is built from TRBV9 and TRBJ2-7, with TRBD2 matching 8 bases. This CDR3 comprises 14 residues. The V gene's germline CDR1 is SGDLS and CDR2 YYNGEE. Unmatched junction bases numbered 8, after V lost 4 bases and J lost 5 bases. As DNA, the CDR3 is TGTGCCAGCAGCAAGTCGGGAGGGCCCCACGAGCAGTACTTC. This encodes CASSKSGGPHEQYF.